The 7 T cell receptor beta chains below all came from one sample that was sequenced in a study of shared clonotypes between healthy human individuals. Measured with immunoSEQ multiplex PCR; TCRdb has only the in-frame clones, and not every one. The table has 2.5 million or so clones, around nine tenths seen once; the top ten hold roughly 0.15%. The sequencing sample was made of naive CD4+ T cells sorted from blood. Subset defined: CD45RA+ positively selected. Receptor source: a man aged 18 to 30 in good health.

CDR3 amino acids: CSLSRYRTSGSTDTQYF. The CDR3 nucleotides are TGCAGCCTCAGCCGGTACCGGACTAGCGGGAGTACAGATACGCAGTATTTT. This chain links TRBV29-1 with TRBJ2-3; 13 bases agree with TRBD2. The V gene end was trimmed by 8 bases and the J gene end by 3 bases; junction bases not matched to a gene: 14. Germline assignment: CDR1 SQVTM and CDR2 ANQGSEA. The CDR3 spans 17 residues.

V usage is TRBV7-9 and J usage is TRBJ2-7, with no clear D. The V gene lost 5 bases and the J gene lost 6 bases, with 14 bases spanning the gap. Germline V CDR1 and CDR2: SEHNR, FQNEAQ (reference sequence). The CDR3 runs 13 residues. CDR3 region: CASSTMTPPEQYF. In DNA form, the CDR3 reads TGTGCCAGCAGCACAATGACCCCCCCCGAGCAGTACTTC.

The V gene is TRBV4-3, the J gene TRBJ1-1; 8 bases match TRBD1. Germline trimming cut 1 base from V and 5 bases from J; bases unmatched to any gene: 0. This CDR3 region has 13 residues. The germline V gene encodes CDR1 LGHNA and CDR2 YSLEER. The CDR3 coding sequence is TGCGCCAGCAGCCAAGGGACAGGGACTGAAGCTTTCTTT. Amino acid sequence: CASSQGTGTEAFF.

V and J are TRBV9 and TRBJ2-5; 11 nucleotides agree with TRBD2. The CDR3 contains 16 residues. Germline V gene lookup returns CDR1 SGDLS and CDR2 YYNGEE. Trimming at V came to 3 bases and at J to 2 bases, leaving 6 bases not matched to a gene. The CDR3 protein is CASSEALAGGQETQYF. CDR3 nucleotide sequence: TGTGCCAGCAGCGAGGCCTTAGCGGGAGGGCAAGAGACCCAGTACTTC.

A single count supports this clone. This rearrangement joins TRBV7-2 to TRBJ2-5, with D possibly being TRBD2 (6 bases). CDR3 length equals 14 residues. CDR1 and CDR2 from the germline V gene are SGHTA and FQGNSA. V gave up 7 bases and J gave up 5 bases, with 17 bases separating them. In DNA form, the CDR3 reads TGTGCCAGCACCATTAGGTCAGGAGGGGAGACCCAGTACTTC. It is translated as CASTIRSGGETQYF.

This clone is a singleton in its sample. The genes are TRBV9 and TRBJ2-5; D not resolved. Trimming stripped 0 bases from V and 2 bases from J, with 14 bases between. From germline, CDR1 is SGDLS and CDR2 YYNGEE. The CDR3 spans 16 residues. The DNA for the CDR3 is TGTGCCAGCAGCGTAGGATGGCAGGCACCTCAAGAGACCCAGTACTTC. It specifies CASSVGWQAPQETQYF.

The chain employs TRBV4-1 and TRBJ1-1; D call uncertain. Germline CDR1 is MGHRA and CDR2 is YSYEKL. The CDR3 sequence is 16 residues long. The V gene lost 0 bases and the J gene lost 1 base, with 12 bases spanning the gap. This CDR3 is CASSQEGRQKNTEAFF. The CDR3 coding sequence is TGCGCCAGCAGCCAAGAAGGGCGGCAGAAGAACACTGAAGCTTTCTTT.